A selection of T cell receptor beta chains follows, all from one sample in a study of T cell responses to AZD1222 COVID-19 vaccine. Repertoires were generated with immunoSEQ multiplex PCR, while TCRdb's copy carries only in-frame clones and drops some. The sample comprises approximately 170,000 clones, 85% to 90% of which are singletons, and 6.5% to 8.5% rests with the top ten. Sequencing was performed on peripheral blood, taken on day 0 of AZD1222 vaccination. The receptors originated from an adult in good health. The CDR3 runs from the conserved cysteine through the conserved F or W. The order of the fields is clone size, V gene, J gene, D gene, CDR3 DNA, CDR3 protein. A D gene is named only where the DNA matches it firmly. A row's size may be missing; if present it is once, few, many or a size class.

.	TRBV2	TRBJ2-2	.	TGTGCCAGCAGGCCGGACACCGGGGAGCTGTTTTTT	CASRPDTGELFF
.	TRBV2	TRBJ2-5	TRBD2	TGTGCCAGCAGGGATATAGCGGGGGCTGGGGAGACCCAGTACTTC	CASRDIAGAGETQYF
.	TRBV27	TRBJ1-2	.	TGTGCCAGCAGCCATGGTTCTTCTAACTATGGCTACACCTTC	CASSHGSSNYGYTF
.	TRBV7-3	TRBJ2-5	TRBD2	TGTGCCAGCAGCGACAGCGGGGGGGCCCTGGAGACCCAGTACTTC	CASSDSGGALETQYF
.	TRBV5-1	TRBJ1-1	.	TGCGCCAGCAGGCCGGGACAATCGAACACTGAAGCTTTCTTT	CASRPGQSNTEAFF
.	TRBV7-2	TRBJ1-1	.	TGTGCCAGCAGCCCTCACGGGTTAACTGAAGCTTTCTTT	CASSPHGLTEAFF
.	TRBV2	TRBJ2-1	.	TGTGCCAGCAGTGAAGCCCCGGGTAGCGGGCAGTTCTTC	CASSEAPGSGQFF
.	TRBV7-2	TRBJ2-5	TRBD1	TGTGCCAGCAGCTTCCAGACAGGGGCCGGAGAGACCCAGTACTTC	CASSFQTGAGETQYF
.	TRBV18	TRBJ1-3	.	TGTGCCAGCTCACCTGCAAAACGCGGAAACACCATATATTTT	CASSPAKRGNTIYF
.	TRBV7-7	TRBJ2-5	.	TGTGCTAGCAGCCTGATGACTAGCCAAGAGACCCAGTACTTC	CASSLMTSQETQYF
few	TRBV6-5	TRBJ2-2	.	TGTGCCAGCAGTTACGTCGGTGGGGGCACCGGGGAGCTGTTTTTT	CASSYVGGGTGELFF
.	TRBV5-6	TRBJ1-1	.	TGTGCCAGCAGCCGACAACAGGGAGAGGCTTTCTTT	CASSRQQGEAFF
once	TRBV5-6	TRBJ1-1	.	TGTGCCAGCAGCTTATTGGGTGGGACTGAAGCTTTCTTT	CASSLLGGTEAFF
.	TRBV7-2	TRBJ1-1	.	TGTGCCAGCAGCTTATTTCTCGCGGGGGGGAACACTGAAGCTTTCTTT	CASSLFLAGGNTEAFF
.	TRBV7-2	TRBJ2-3	.	TGTGCCAGCAGCTCTGGATGGACAAGCACAGATACGCAGTATTTT	CASSSGWTSTDTQYF
.	TRBV23-1	TRBJ1-4	TRBD1	TGCGCCAGCAGTCTCCACGTAACCGGGACAGGGGGAGGCGATGAAAAACTGTTTTTT	CASSLHVTGTGGGDEKLFF
.	TRBV5-4	TRBJ1-3	.	TGTGCCAGCAGCCGCAACATGGACTCTGGAAACACCATATATTTT	CASSRNMDSGNTIYF
.	TRBV10-3	TRBJ2-5	.	TGTGCCATCACCGACGGAGGGGCCCAAGAGACCCAGTACTTC	CAITDGGAQETQYF
.	TRBV19	TRBJ2-4	TRBD1	TGTGCCAGTAGTATACAGGGGGAAGGCTCCCCGATTCAGTACTTC	CASSIQGEGSPIQYF
.	TRBV15	TRBJ1-2	TRBD1	TGTGCCACCAGCCCACCCTGGACAGGAGGCTACACCTTC	CATSPPWTGGYTF
.	TRBV10-2	TRBJ2-3	TRBD2	TGCGCCAGCAGCGTATTAGCGGGGGCGACAGATACGCAGTATTTT	CASSVLAGATDTQYF
.	TRBV25-1	TRBJ2-7	.	TGTGCCAGCAGTGAATCTTCCGGCGGAACCTACGAGCAGTACTTC	CASSESSGGTYEQYF
.	TRBV6-5	TRBJ2-7	.	TGTGCCAGCAGTTACCAACTCCCCTCGCTAGGGTACGAGCAGTACTTC	CASSYQLPSLGYEQYF
once	TRBV28	TRBJ2-3	TRBD2	TGTGCCAGCAGTTCCCCGGGGGGGGGCACAGATACGCAGTATTTT	CASSSPGGGTDTQYF
once	TRBV6-2/TRBV6-3	TRBJ2-7	TRBD1	TGTGCCAGCAGTTACCCTCGAGGACAGGGGGCCTACGAGCAGTACTTC	CASSYPRGQGAYEQYF
.	TRBV10-3	TRBJ1-1	TRBD1	TGTGCCATCAGCTTAACAGGGGGCACTGAAGCTTTCTTT	CAISLTGGTEAFF
.	TRBV27	TRBJ1-1	TRBD1	TGTGCCAGCAGGCTAAGATGGACAGGGGCGACGAACACTGAAGCTTTCTTT	CASRLRWTGATNTEAFF
.	TRBV6-5	TRBJ1-6	.	TGTGCCAGCAGTTACTCTCTAGCAAGTAATTCACCCCTCCACTTT	CASSYSLASNSPLHF
.	TRBV5-6	TRBJ1-1	.	TGTGCCAGCAGCCCGACAGTCATGAACACTGAAGCTTTCTTT	CASSPTVMNTEAFF
.	TRBV19	TRBJ1-6	.	TGTGCCAGTAGTATAGCGGGGCCCGTCTATAATTCACCCCTCCACTTT	CASSIAGPVYNSPLHF
.	TRBV2	TRBJ2-5	.	TGTGCCAGCGGGGCGGAGACCCAGTACTTC	CASGAETQYF
.	TRBV6-1	TRBJ1-1	.	TGTGCCAGCAGTGAAAGGAGGTGGACACCAGCTGGCACTGAAGCTTTCTTT	CASSERRWTPAGTEAFF
few	TRBV6-6	TRBJ2-2	.	TGTGCCAGCAGTTACGCCGTACTGACCGGGGAGCTGTTTTTT	CASSYAVLTGELFF
.	TRBV7-3	TRBJ2-3	.	TGTGCCAGCAGCTTAATAAGCACAGATACGCAGTATTTT	CASSLISTDTQYF
few	TRBV30	TRBJ2-3	TRBD1	TGTGCCTGGAGTCCCGGGACAGCTAGCACAGATACGCAGTATTTT	CAWSPGTASTDTQYF
.	TRBV11-2	TRBJ2-1	TRBD2	TGTGCCAGCAGCTTAGAAGAGACTAGCGGGGGGAAATACAATGAGCAGTTCTTC	CASSLEETSGGKYNEQFF
.	TRBV4-2	TRBJ2-3	.	TGTGCCAGCAGCCGAGAGACGGGTCTGGTTGATACGCAGTATTTT	CASSRETGLVDTQYF
.	TRBV15	TRBJ2-3	TRBD2	TGTGCCACCAGCAGACTAGCGGGGGGGTCAGATACGCAGTATTTT	CATSRLAGGSDTQYF
.	TRBV9	TRBJ2-3	.	TGTGCCAGCAGCGTAGCAGCGTCGGATACGCAGTATTTT	CASSVAASDTQYF